This passage covers 22 T cell receptor beta chains from one sample sequenced in a study of blood T cell repertoires in COVID-19. Data came from immunoSEQ multiplex PCR; TCRdb stores just in-frame clones and leaves some out. The sample records 200,000 to 300,000 clones, about 85% being singletons. The sample comprised peripheral blood. The origin of the receptors is a woman aged 55-69 years with active or convalescent COVID-19.

The V gene is TRBV11-3, the J gene TRBJ2-2; 10 bases agree with TRBD2. CDR3 length equals 15 residues. J gave up 2 bases and V 8 bases, and 5 bases lay outside the gene matches. Germline CDR1 reads SGHNT; CDR2 reads YENEEA. In DNA form, the CDR3 reads TGTGCCAGCGGAGAGCGGGAGGGAAACACCGGGGAGCTGTTTTTT. Protein: CASGEREGNTGELFF.

The chain combines TRBV5-6 with TRBJ2-3; no clear D gene. Deletions cut 5 bases from V and 5 bases from J, with 9 bases between. The CDR3 covers 12 residues. Germline V gene data show CDR1 as SGHDT and CDR2 as YYEEEE. This CDR3 is CASRYGGDTQYF. The CDR3 DNA reads TGTGCCAGCAGGTACGGTGGAGATACGCAGTATTTT.

This clone was seen only once. The chain carries TRBV9 and TRBJ1-2; D is possibly TRBD1 (5 bases). V was clipped by 0 bases and J by 2 bases, with 8 bases between them. This CDR3 comprises 14 residues. Germline V gene lookup returns CDR1 SGDLS and CDR2 YYNGEE. The chain's CDR3 is CASSVAPGNYGYTF. The DNA for the CDR3 is TGTGCCAGCAGCGTAGCCCCAGGGAACTATGGCTACACCTTC.

This rearrangement joins TRBV4-1 to TRBJ2-1, with 9 bases matching TRBD1. The CDR3 covers 16 residues. V was pared by 4 bases and J by 8 bases, with 12 bases of the junction left unmatched. Germline CDR1 reads MGHRA; CDR2 reads YSYEKL. CDR3 sequence (DNA): TGCGCCAGCAGCCTCAGGAGGACAGGGGCTGTGGATGAGCAGTTCTTC. Protein: CASSLRRTGAVDEQFF.

The V and J genes are TRBV20-1 and TRBJ1-1; 7 bases match TRBD1. V lost 3 bases to trimming and J lost 4 bases; unmatched junction nucleotides: 11. The CDR3 spans 15 residues. Looked up from germline, CDR1 is DFQATT and CDR2 is SNEGSKA (reference sequence). The CDR3 nucleotides read TGCAGTGCTAGTGGGTGGGCAGGGGGGTTCACTGAAGCTTTCTTT. This gives the protein CSASGWAGGFTEAFF.

The chain has TRBV28 and TRBJ2-5; 8 bases align to TRBD2. V lost 7 bases and J lost 1; bases outside the gene matches: 5. Germline V gene sequence: CDR1 MDHEN, CDR2 SYDVKM. CDR3 length: 14 residues. CDR3 DNA: TGTGCCAGCAAGGGGCGGGGGGTCCAAGAGACCCAGTACTTC. It specifies CASKGRGVQETQYF.

The chain links TRBV15 to TRBJ2-7, with unresolved D. Trimming removed 0 bases at V and 0 bases at J, with 9 bases between. The CDR3 contains 15 residues. Germline loops: CDR1 LNHNV, CDR2 YYDKDF (reference sequence). CDR3 DNA: TGTGCCACCAGCAGAGATAGAACAGACTCCTACGAGCAGTACTTC. Amino acids: CATSRDRTDSYEQYF.

The chain uses TRBV2 and TRBJ2-5; TRBD2 matches 14 bases. CDR3 size: 17 residues. Germline CDR1 reads SNHLY; CDR2 reads FYNNEI. The V segment lost 6 bases and the J segment 1 base; nucleotides outside the gene matches: 7. CDR3 loop: CASSLTSGRAPQETQYF. CDR3 in DNA: TGTGCCAGCAGCTTGACTAGCGGGAGGGCCCCCCAAGAGACCCAGTACTTC.

The chain links TRBV5-1 to TRBJ1-3; TRBD1 matches at 8 bases. The CDR3 consists of 15 residues. Germline values: CDR1 SGHRS, CDR2 YFSETQ. J lost 0 bases, V lost 2 bases, and 1 base had no gene match. The CDR3 DNA follows: TGCGCCAGCAGCTTTGACAGGGGCTCTGGAAACACCATATATTTT. Protein: CASSFDRGSGNTIYF.

This clone was seen just once. V gene TRBV6-6 combines with J gene TRBJ2-6; D perhaps matches TRBD1 (7 bases). The CDR3 is made up of 17 amino acids. CDR1 MNHNY and CDR2 SVGAGI come from the germline V gene (reference sequence). The germline V and J ends were trimmed by 5 bases and 4 bases, with 18 bases remaining between them. The CDR3 reads CASSPRRGLEGANVLTF. The CDR3 DNA follows: TGTGCCAGCAGTCCCCGGAGGGGGCTCGAGGGGGCCAACGTCCTGACTTTC.

This chain joins TRBV6-6 and TRBJ2-1; TRBD1 matches 10 bases. This CDR3 spans 15 amino acids. The V and J ends lost 6 bases and 9 bases, in that order; junction bases with no gene match: 11. Germline assignment: CDR1 MNHNY and CDR2 SVGAGI (reference sequence). The CDR3 spells CASSPTGTGASEQFF. CDR3 DNA: TGTGCCAGCAGCCCCACCGGGACAGGGGCTTCTGAGCAGTTCTTC.

The chain couples TRBV11-2 to TRBJ1-6; 11 bases map to TRBD1. Germline trimming cut 5 bases from V and 7 bases from J; bases unmatched to any gene: 4. This CDR3 region has 15 residues. Germline V CDR1 and CDR2: SGHAT, FQNNGV. The CDR3 sequence is CASSPGQGVNSPLHF. The CDR3, as DNA: TGTGCCAGCAGCCCGGGACAGGGGGTCAATTCACCCCTCCACTTT.

The chain recombines TRBV5-1 with TRBJ2-5; TRBD2 matches at 7 bases. After removal of 4 bases from V and 2 bases from J, the junction contained 11 bases not matched to a gene. CDR3 length equals 16 residues. CDR1 is SGHRS and CDR2 is YFSETQ in the germline V gene. The CDR3 spells CASSPRRASGQETQYF. CDR3 in DNA: TGCGCCAGCAGCCCGAGAAGGGCTAGCGGTCAAGAGACCCAGTACTTC.

This chain links TRBV3-1 (or the pseudogene TRBV3-2) with TRBJ2-7, with 11 nucleotides matching TRBD2. This CDR3 has 15 residues. Germline CDR1 LGHDT, CDR2 YNNKEL (reference sequence). Unmatched junction bases numbered 4, after V lost 4 bases and J lost 2 bases. CDR3 nucleotide sequence: TGTGCCAGCAGCCGCACTAGCGGGAGCGCCTACGAGCAGTACTTC. Translation: CASSRTSGSAYEQYF.

This rearrangement joins TRBV29-1 to TRBJ2-1, with 9 bases fitting TRBD2. From germline, CDR1 is SQVTM and CDR2 ANQGSEA. Trimming removed 0 bases from V and 8 bases from J; junction bases left unmatched: 14. The CDR3 has 17 amino acids. CDR3 in amino acids: CSVEDQLGSGSSDEQFF. The CDR3 bases are TGCAGCGTTGAAGATCAACTGGGTAGCGGGAGCTCGGATGAGCAGTTCTTC.

The chain has TRBV4-1 and TRBJ2-2, with TRBD2 matching over 8 bases. Germline values: CDR1 MGHRA, CDR2 YSYEKL. The J segment lost 5 bases and the V segment lost 0 bases, leaving 11 bases of the junction unmatched. This CDR3 contains 18 residues. CDR3 in DNA: TGCGCCAGCAGCCAAGATAGCTGGGACGGGGGGGCTACCGGGGAGCTGTTTTTT. The encoded protein is CASSQDSWDGGATGELFF.

With regard to this clone: The same CDR3 arises from other DNA sequences in this sample as well. The chain is built from TRBV12-3 or TRBV12-4 and TRBJ1-2; D may be TRBD1 (5 bases). The V gene lost 5 bases and the J gene lost 5 bases, with 12 bases spanning the gap. This CDR3 contains 13 residues. The CDR3 DNA is TGTGCCAGCAGTCTCGACGGGGGGTATGGCTACACCTTC. It is translated as CASSLDGGYGYTF.

The rearrangement uses TRBV6-5 and TRBJ1-2, with D tentatively TRBD1 (6 bases). The CDR3 extends over 11 amino acids. Germline V lookup: CDR1 MNHEY, CDR2 SVGAGI. Trimming removed 7 bases from V and 7 bases from J, with 10 bases in between. The CDR3 DNA is TGTGCCAGCAAGGGGGGGATTGGCTACACCTTC. It codes for CASKGGIGYTF.

V and J are TRBV7-9 and TRBJ2-1, with a possible D match to TRBD1 (5 bases). The V end lost 3 bases, the J end lost 4 bases, and 13 bases lay between the germline ends. Germline CDR1 and CDR2: SEHNR and FQNEAQ (reference sequence). This CDR3 spans 15 amino acids. CDR3 region: CASSFGLGAYNEQFF. In DNA form, the CDR3 reads TGTGCCAGCAGCTTCGGGCTTGGGGCTTACAATGAGCAGTTCTTC.

This clone was counted a few times. The J gene is TRBJ2-1, the V gene TRBV6-5; TRBD1 agrees at 8 bases. The CDR3 spans 14 residues. Germline V gene data show CDR1 as MNHEY and CDR2 as SVGAGI. V was pared by 10 bases and J by 10 bases, with 15 bases of the junction left unmatched. CDR3 in DNA: TGTGCCACGATTCGGGACAGGCGGAATTCGGAGCAGTTCTTC. Translation gives CATIRDRRNSEQFF.

The rearrangement joins TRBV13 to TRBJ1-2; 11 bases match TRBD1. The V gene's germline CDR1 is PRHDT and CDR2 FYEKMQ (reference sequence). Trimming at V came to 6 bases and at J to 3 bases, leaving 6 bases not matched to a gene. The CDR3 covers 15 residues. CDR3 protein: CASRGQGEPYYGYTF. CDR3 coding DNA: TGTGCCAGCAGGGGACAGGGGGAACCCTACTATGGCTACACCTTC.

CDR3 DNA sequence: TGTGCCTGGAGTGGGGGGACTAGCGGGAGTTTAGATGAGCAGTTCTTC. Amino acid sequence: CAWSGGTSGSLDEQFF. This rearrangement joins TRBV30 to TRBJ2-1, with 14 bases aligning to TRBD2. J was trimmed by 8 bases and V by 1 base; bases with no gene match: 7. The CDR3 loop spans 16 amino acids. Germline V CDR1 and CDR2: GTSNPN, SVGIG (reference sequence).